This entry features one T cell receptor (beta chain) sequence. No antigen is known for it. TCRdb fed the 5' RACE reads into MiXCR, producing one record per CDR3 protein. This table holds 300,000 to 350,000 distinct CDR3 sequences, less than 20% found once. This record comes from a study of T-cell memory formation after mild COVID-19. Whole-study results and caveats: Second-wave clones that peaked on day 37 lacked confirmed SARS-CoV-2 specificity.

CDR1 and CDR2 (germline): SGHTA, FQGTGA. Trimming cost V 0 bases and J 7 bases; bases outside gene matches: 6. The length of the CDR3 is 15 residues. The material sequenced was PBMCs or a T cell subset sorted from them (not recorded which). The origin of this receptor is a young man who had mild COVID-19 (a few samples of this study predate the infection). Cell type and time point are not known. The chain employs TRBV7-3 and TRBJ2-5, with 9 bases fitting TRBD2. The CDR3 spells CASSLTPSGVGTQYF. The CDR3 DNA sequence: TGTGCCAGCAGCTTAACGCCTAGCGGGGTCGGGACCCAGTACTTC.